The entry that follows covers one TCR beta chain sequence. No antigen is known for it. Unique molecular identifiers were used to barcode this TCRbeta library. TCRdb used MiXCR to reprocess the PCR reads, holding one entry per CDR3 protein. The data hold about 120,000 distinct CDR3 sequences, with under 30% observed a single time. The data are from a study of T-cell reconstitution after alpha-beta-depleted transplantation in children. Study-wide results and caveats: Newly produced T cells mostly accounted for T-cell counts and diversity one year post-transplant.

The CDR3 runs 13 residues. Per the germline V gene, CDR1 is MNHNS and CDR2 is SASEGT. Trimming took 8 bases from V and 10 from J, leaving 17 bases between them. The specimen comprised PBMCs, mostly from graft donor cells, sampled 180 days after TCRalphabeta/CD19-depleted stem cell transplant. V and J are TRBV6-1 and TRBJ1-4; TRBD1 might be the D (6 bases). The TCR sequence derives from a male patient aged 2 to 10 who had a stem cell transplant for chronic granulomatous disease, so the T cells may come from the graft donor. In nucleotides, the CDR3 is TGTGCCAGCCGGCGGGGGGCACCGTCAAAACTGTTTTTT. Translation gives CASRRGAPSKLFF.